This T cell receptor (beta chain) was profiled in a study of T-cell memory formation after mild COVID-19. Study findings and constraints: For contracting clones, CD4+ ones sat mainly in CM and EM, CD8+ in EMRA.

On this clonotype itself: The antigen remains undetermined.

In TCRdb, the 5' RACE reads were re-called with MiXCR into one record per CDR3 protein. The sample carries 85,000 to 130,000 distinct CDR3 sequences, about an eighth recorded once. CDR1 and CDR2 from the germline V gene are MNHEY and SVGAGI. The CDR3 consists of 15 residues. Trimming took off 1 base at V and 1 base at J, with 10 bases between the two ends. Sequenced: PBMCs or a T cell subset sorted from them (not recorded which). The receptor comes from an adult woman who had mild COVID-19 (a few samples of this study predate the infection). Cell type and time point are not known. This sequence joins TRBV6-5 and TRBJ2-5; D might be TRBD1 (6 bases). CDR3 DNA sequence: TGTGCCAGCAGTTACTTAGACAGGCCCCAAGAGACCCAGTACTTC. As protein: CASSYLDRPQETQYF.